These 25 T cell receptor beta chains came from one sample sequenced in a study of blood T cell repertoires in COVID-19. The repertoire was sequenced with immunoSEQ multiplex PCR; TCRdb's copy has only in-frame clones and lacks some. The table records 160,000 or so clones, more than 75% of them present only once. The sequencing sample was made of peripheral blood. All receptors come from a woman aged 65 to 85 with acute or convalescent COVID-19.

A few counts support this clone. The chain recombines TRBV28 with TRBJ1-2, with D uncertain. Trimming cost V 3 bases and J 2 bases, with 13 bases left between them. The V gene's germline CDR1 is MDHEN and CDR2 SYDVKM. The CDR3 extends over 15 amino acids. The CDR3 loop reads CASSFDSPPNYGYTF. The CDR3 DNA reads TGTGCCAGCAGTTTTGATAGTCCACCGAACTATGGCTACACCTTC.

The chain employs TRBV9 and TRBJ2-1; TRBD1 aligns across 8 bases. The CDR3 is made up of 15 amino acids. Looked up from germline, CDR1 is SGDLS and CDR2 is YYNGEE. V lost 4 bases, J lost 3 bases, and 6 bases stayed unmatched. This chain's CDR3 is CASSPWTGLYNEQFF. The CDR3, as DNA: TGTGCCAGCAGCCCATGGACAGGGCTCTACAATGAGCAGTTCTTC.

The rearrangement joins TRBV24-1 to TRBJ2-3; D perhaps matches TRBD2 (6 bases). CDR1 is KGHDR, CDR2 SFDVKD, per germline. The CDR3 consists of 14 residues. Trimming took 5 bases from V and 2 from J, leaving 10 bases between them. The CDR3 DNA follows: TGTGCCACCAGTGTCGGAGGGGACACAGATACGCAGTATTTT. This sequence encodes CATSVGGDTDTQYF.

V is TRBV7-3 and J is TRBJ1-2, with TRBD1 identical over 8 bases. Trimming took 5 bases from V and 6 from J; bases not matched to a gene: 11. The CDR3 covers 15 residues. The germline V gene has CDR1 SGHTA and CDR2 FQGTGA. This chain's CDR3 is CASSAGQAIPHGYTF. The CDR3 nucleotides are TGTGCCAGCAGCGCGGGACAGGCTATCCCCCATGGCTACACCTTC.

This sequence joins TRBV7-9 and TRBJ2-5; a possible D gene is TRBD2 (6 bases). With 5 bases removed from V and 5 bases from J, the gap between germline ends came to 21 bases. The CDR3 is 16 residues long. Germline values: CDR1 SEHNR, CDR2 FQNEAQ (reference sequence). The DNA for the CDR3 is TGTGCCAGCAGCCCGTTGACGAGGGAGGCCGTGGAGACCCAGTACTTC. Residues: CASSPLTREAVETQYF.

This clone was seen a few times. The chain joins TRBV9 to TRBJ2-2, with a possible D match to TRBD2 (5 bases). This CDR3 is 20 amino acids long. V gave up 6 bases and J gave up 6 bases, with 33 bases separating them. Germline CDR1 reads SGDLS; CDR2 reads YYNGEE. CDR3 region: CASTLTPLDSVSTLAGELFF. The DNA for the CDR3 is TGTGCCAGCACCCTGACTCCTCTCGATAGCGTCTCTACCTTGGCCGGGGAGCTGTTTTTT.

The J gene is TRBJ1-6, the V gene TRBV20-1; D is perhaps TRBD1 (6 bases). The CDR3 extends over 15 amino acids. V was clipped by 3 bases and J by 5 bases, with 14 bases between them. The germline gives CDR1 DFQATT, CDR2 SNEGSKA (reference sequence). In nucleotides, the CDR3 is TGCAGTGCTAGTTCCCCGGGACACCATAATTCACCCCTCCACTTT. It translates to CSASSPGHHNSPLHF.

The CDR3 reads CASSPGGTEAFF. DNA of the CDR3: TGTGCCAGCAGCCCCGGAGGCACTGAAGCTTTCTTT. The V call is TRBV12-3 or TRBV12-4, the J call TRBJ1-1; D gene ambiguous. This CDR3 spans 12 amino acids. The germline V and J ends were trimmed by 6 bases and 4 bases, with 9 bases remaining between them.

V is TRBV7-2 and J is TRBJ2-3; 9 nucleotides align to TRBD1. This CDR3 region has 17 residues. The V gene's germline CDR1 is SGHTA and CDR2 FQGNSA. After removal of 6 bases from V and 8 bases from J, the junction contained 18 bases not matched to a gene. The CDR3 DNA reads as TGTGCCAGCAGTTTCTCACAGGGGGCTCTCATGGTTGGTACGCAGTATTTT. Translation: CASSFSQGALMVGTQYF.

In this sample, this clone turned up a few times. The genes are TRBV10-3 and TRBJ1-1; D call uncertain. Trimming left V 6 bases short and J 4 bases short, with 12 bases between. The CDR3 is 13 amino acids. Germline CDR1 is ENHRY and CDR2 is SYGVKD. The CDR3 DNA follows: TGTGCCATCAGGTTACAGCAGGTCACTGAAGCTTTCTTT. It is translated as CAIRLQQVTEAFF.

The chain uses TRBV6-2 or TRBV6-3 and TRBJ2-7; weak D call: TRBD1 (6 bases). Germline CDR1 is MNHEY and CDR2 is SVGEGT. There are 16 residues in the CDR3. V lost 0 bases and J 2 bases, leaving 14 bases between the germline ends. CDR3 DNA: TGTGCCAGCAGTTACTCCCCGGGCAGGGGAACCTACGAGCAGTACTTC. It specifies CASSYSPGRGTYEQYF.

This chain uses TRBV28 with TRBJ1-5; no reliable D call. The CDR3 sequence is 17 residues long. Deletions cut 5 bases from V and 0 bases from J, with 17 bases between. CDR1 and CDR2 (germline): MDHEN, SYDVKM. The DNA for the CDR3 is TGTGCCAGCAGTCCGCCCGCGGGTCGTTATAGCAATCAGCCCCAGCATTTT. Its translation is CASSPPAGRYSNQPQHF. The variable domain in full, completed from reference TRBV28 and TRBJ1-5, reads DVKVTQSSRYLVKRTGEKVFLECVQDMDHENMFWYRQDPGLGLRLIYFSYDVKMKEKGDIPEGYSVSREKKERFSLILESASTNQTSMYLCASSPPAGRYSNQPQHFGDGTRLSIL.

The chain uses TRBV2 and TRBJ2-1; D gene ambiguous. Germline loops: CDR1 SNHLY, CDR2 FYNNEI. Trimming removed 2 bases from V and 0 bases from J, with 8 bases in between. The CDR3 contains 15 residues. CDR3 nucleotide sequence: TGTGCCAGCAGTGAATGGCGGCTCTCCTACAATGAGCAGTTCTTC. Its protein is CASSEWRLSYNEQFF.

The gene calls are TRBV6-1 and TRBJ1-6; the match to TRBD1 covers 7 bases. V shed 2 bases and J 7 bases; nucleotides not matched to a gene: 11. This CDR3 has 17 amino acids. The germline CDR1 and CDR2 sequences are MNHNS and SASEGT. The CDR3 DNA reads as TGTGCCAGCAGTGAACGGGAAAGACAGGGTCGAAATTCACCCCTCCACTTT. This sequence encodes CASSERERQGRNSPLHF.

The chain employs TRBV30 and TRBJ2-7, with TRBD1 matching 9 bases. The V gene's germline CDR1 is GTSNPN and CDR2 SVGIG (reference sequence). Trimming removed 5 bases from V and 3 bases from J; junction bases left unmatched: 2. This CDR3 region has 12 residues. The CDR3 nucleotides are TGTGCCTGGGGGACAGGGTACTACGAGCAGTACTTC. Protein: CAWGTGYYEQYF.

J is TRBJ2-7 and V is TRBV27; 8 bases line up with TRBD1. The CDR3 runs 15 residues. V was pared by 6 bases and J by 6 bases, with 13 bases of the junction left unmatched. Germline CDR1 and CDR2: MNHEY and SMNVEV (reference sequence). The CDR3 spells CASRRLLDRASEQYF. The CDR3 region has the DNA TGTGCCAGCAGGCGCCTTTTGGACAGGGCAAGCGAGCAGTACTTC.

This sequence joins TRBV18 and TRBJ2-7; TRBD1 agrees at 11 bases. The length of the CDR3 is 16 residues. Germline loops: CDR1 KGHSH, CDR2 LQKENI. After removal of 1 base from V and 4 bases from J, the junction contained 6 bases not matched to a gene. CDR3 bases: TGTGCCAGCTCACCACGACGTGGGACAGGGGGATACGAGCAGTACTTC. Amino acid sequence: CASSPRRGTGGYEQYF. The whole variable domain, filled in from reference TRBV18 and TRBJ2-7, reads NAGVMQNPRHLVRRRGQEARLRCSPMKGHSHVYWYRQLPEEGLKFMVYLQKENIIDESGMPKERFSAEFPKEGPSILRIQQVVRGDSAAYFCASSPRRGTGGYEQYFGPGTRLTVT.

The J gene is TRBJ2-7, the V gene TRBV7-9; D remains ambiguous. Germline lookup yields CDR1 SEHNR and CDR2 FQNEAQ (reference sequence). CDR3 length: 16 amino acids. Trimming removed 2 bases at V and 0 bases at J, with 14 bases between. Here the CDR3 DNA reads TGTGCCAGCAGCTTATACGGAGCCTCCAGCTCCTACGAGCAGTACTTC. As protein: CASSLYGASSSYEQYF.

The CDR3 reads CASSYQGALTEAFF. DNA for the CDR3: TGTGCCAGCAGTTACCAGGGGGCGTTGACTGAAGCTTTCTTT. The genes are TRBV6-2 or TRBV6-3 and TRBJ1-1, with 8 bases that match TRBD1. Germline V gene lookup returns CDR1 MNHEY and CDR2 SVGEGT. CDR3 length: 14 residues. The ends lost 2 bases at V and 5 bases at J; junction bases unmatched: 4.

This sequence joins TRBV5-1 and TRBJ2-3; no clear D. Germline CDR1 reads SGHRS; CDR2 reads YFSETQ. The CDR3 contains 15 residues. V lost 0 bases, J lost 2 bases, and 10 bases lay in between. CDR3 DNA: TGCGCCAGCAGCTTGGGGAGCAACCCCACAGATACGCAGTATTTT. This codes for CASSLGSNPTDTQYF. Together with reference TRBV5-1 and TRBJ2-3, the CDR3 gives the full variable domain: KAGVTQTPRYLIKTRGQQVTLSCSPISGHRSVSWYQQTPGQGLQFLFEYFSETQRNKGNFPGRFSGRQFSNSRSEMNVSTLELGDSALYLCASSLGSNPTDTQYFGPGTRLTVL.

About this clone itself: Additional DNA sequences in this sample encode the identical CDR3. The chain combines TRBV5-1 with TRBJ1-5; tentative D call: TRBD1 (5 bases). The V end was cut by 4 bases, the J end by 4 bases, with 15 bases between. The CDR3 extends over 15 amino acids. Germline lookup yields CDR1 SGHRS and CDR2 YFSETQ. The CDR3 loop reads CASSPNAGGNQPQHF. The DNA for the CDR3 is TGCGCCAGCAGCCCCAACGCGGGGGGGAATCAGCCCCAGCATTTT.

The chain combines TRBV6-6 with TRBJ2-2; 10 bases agree with TRBD1. CDR3 length: 14 residues. V shed 10 bases and J 5 bases; nucleotides not matched to a gene: 7. Per the germline V gene, CDR1 is MNHNY and CDR2 is SVGAGI (reference sequence). CDR3 region: CATTTGGRTGELFF. CDR3 DNA sequence: TGTGCCACCACGACAGGGGGCAGGACCGGGGAGCTGTTTTTT.

The chain links TRBV19 to TRBJ2-3; D is unresolved. The CDR3 sequence is 15 residues long. Germline V CDR1 and CDR2: LNHDA, SQIVND (reference sequence). V shed 4 bases and J shed 2 bases, with 13 bases lying between them. The CDR3 region is CASSKETRSTDTQYF. CDR3 sequence (DNA): TGTGCCAGTAGTAAAGAAACACGATCCACAGATACGCAGTATTTT. The full variable domain, rest sourced from reference TRBV19 and TRBJ2-3, is DGGITQSPKYLFRKEGQNVTLSCEQNLNHDAMYWYRQDPGQGLRLIYYSQIVNDFQKGDIAEGYSVSREKKESFPLTVTSAQKNPTAFYLCASSKETRSTDTQYFGPGTRLTVL.

The V call is TRBV25-1, the J call TRBJ1-2; a possible D gene is TRBD1 (6 bases). Per germline, CDR1 MGHDK and CDR2 SYGVNS. The ends were cut back, 0 bases at V and 4 bases at J, with 12 bases in the middle. This CDR3 spans 15 amino acids. The CDR3 here is CASSEYRRGLYGYTF. CDR3 in DNA: TGTGCCAGCAGTGAATACCGCAGGGGCCTCTATGGCTACACCTTC.

This chain connects TRBV19 to TRBJ2-7, with 7 bases aligning to TRBD1. Germline-derived CDR1 and CDR2 are LNHDA and SQIVND (reference sequence). V lost 5 bases to trimming and J lost 3 bases; unmatched junction nucleotides: 7. There are 14 residues in the CDR3. DNA for the CDR3: TGTGCCAGTAGTGGAGCTCGGGACAGCTACGAGCAGTACTTC. As protein: CASSGARDSYEQYF. The entire variable domain, with the rest obtained from reference TRBV19 and TRBJ2-7, is as follows: DGGITQSPKYLFRKEGQNVTLSCEQNLNHDAMYWYRQDPGQGLRLIYYSQIVNDFQKGDIAEGYSVSREKKESFPLTVTSAQKNPTAFYLCASSGARDSYEQYFGPGTRLTVT.